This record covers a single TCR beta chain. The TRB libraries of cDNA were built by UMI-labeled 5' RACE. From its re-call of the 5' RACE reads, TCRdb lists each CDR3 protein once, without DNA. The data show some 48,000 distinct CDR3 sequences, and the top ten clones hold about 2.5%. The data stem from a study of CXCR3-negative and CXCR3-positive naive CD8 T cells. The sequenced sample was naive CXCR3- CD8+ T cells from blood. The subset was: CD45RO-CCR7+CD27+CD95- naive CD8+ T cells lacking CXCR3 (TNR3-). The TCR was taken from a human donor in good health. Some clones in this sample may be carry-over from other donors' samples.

The CDR3 loop reads CASSSLGTSGAKYTGELFF. V and J are TRBV7-9 and TRBJ2-2; without DNA, the TCRdb call of TRBD2 cannot be checked. In germline, CDR1 is SEHNR, CDR2 FQNEAQ (reference sequence). The CDR3 consists of 19 residues.